This T cell receptor beta chain was retrieved from a study of blood T cell repertoires in COVID-19. Unmatched junction bases numbered 5, after V lost 6 bases and J lost 8 bases. The CDR3 runs 12 residues. The V gene's germline CDR1 is MNHEY and CDR2 SVGAGI. TCRdb keeps only in-frame clones here, not all; method: immunoSEQ multiplex PCR. The sample carries 130,000 or so clones, roughly 80% recorded once. This clonotype was sampled from a human donor in a cohort sampled during active COVID-19. The chain recombines TRBV6-5 with TRBJ1-2; TRBD1 matches at 8 bases. Sequencing used peripheral blood. CDR3 amino acids: CASRVRGQGYTF. DNA of the CDR3: TGTGCCAGCAGGGTCAGGGGGCAAGGCTACACCTTC.